This T cell receptor beta chain originates from a study of blood T cells in healthy people across ages. Study-level results: The fall in TCR beta diversity per million T cells was roughly linear with age.

Notes on this clonotype: Its antigen remains unidentified. A much more abundant neighbour one base away suggests this may be a read error.

Germline V gives CDR1 SEHNR, CDR2 FQNEAQ (reference sequence). The ends lost 4 bases at V and 6 bases at J; junction bases unmatched: 5. The CDR3 is 13 amino acids. Donation came from healthy Caucasian individuals in Russia who were aged 6 to 90. Each donor had 7.5 to 10 milliliters of peripheral blood drawn. Isolating PBMCs gave at least 6 million of these cells per sample. Through a sample-barcoded 5' primer and a J-beta primer mix, a second PCR was run for roughly 7 to 12 cycles. TCRdb reprocessed the 5' RACE reads with MiXCR, giving one entry per CDR3 protein. This table holds about 1.8 million distinct CDR3 sequences, 49% found once.

V is TRBV7-9 and J is TRBJ1-2; 7 bases line up with TRBD1. The receptor was isolated from a woman in her forties in good health. What was sequenced was blood. The CDR3 loop is CASSWDSLDGYTF. The CDR3 DNA is TGTGCCAGCAGCTGGGACAGCTTAGATGGCTACACCTTC. Supplemented by reference TRBV7-9 and TRBJ1-2, the full variable domain reads DTGVSQNPRHKITKRGQNVTFRCDPISEHNRLYWYRQTLGQGPEFLTYFQNEAQLEKSRLLSDRFSAERPKGSFSTLEIQRTEQGDSAMYLCASSWDSLDGYTFGSGTRLTVV.